These 11 T cell receptor beta chains were all obtained from the same sample, sequenced in a study of shared clonotypes between healthy human individuals. Data came from immunoSEQ multiplex PCR; TCRdb stores just in-frame clones and leaves some out. The top ten hold about 12% of the sample, which has under 600,000 clones, roughly four fifths seen once. Input material: PBMCs. The receptor set was obtained from a woman aged 40 to 49 in good health. Some clones in this sample may be carry-over from other donors' samples.

This clone has just one count. The V and J genes are TRBV2 and TRBJ1-6; D gene ambiguous. V was clipped by 6 bases and J by 10 bases, with 16 bases between them. The CDR3 has 14 residues. Per the germline V gene, CDR1 is SNHLY and CDR2 is FYNNEI. DNA of the CDR3: TGTGCCAGCAGGTGGAATACTGGGGAGTCACCCCTCCACTTT. This sequence encodes CASRWNTGESPLHF.

CDR3 nucleotide sequence: TGTGCCAGCAGCCAAGTTGACGCAACTAATGAAAAACTGTTTTTT. It encodes CASSQVDATNEKLFF. The chain is built from TRBV14 and TRBJ1-4; the D is unclear. CDR1 is SGHDN, CDR2 FVKESK, per germline. V was trimmed by 1 base and J by 0 bases, leaving 6 bases between them. This CDR3 region has 15 residues.

Only a few counts were recorded for this clone. This chain connects TRBV4-1 to TRBJ2-4; no firm D call. The CDR3 covers 14 residues. Germline CDR1 MGHRA, CDR2 YSYEKL. V lost 0 bases, J lost 8 bases, and 11 bases lay in between. The CDR3 loop reads CASSQEVAGDIQYF. CDR3 coding DNA: TGCGCCAGCAGCCAAGAGGTCGCTGGGGACATTCAGTACTTC.

The chain recombines TRBV5-6 with TRBJ2-7, with TRBD1 matching over 8 bases. Germline CDR1 and CDR2: SGHDT and YYEEEE. J lost 5 bases, V lost 4 bases, and 11 bases had no gene match. The CDR3 loop spans 15 amino acids. The CDR3 is CASSNRDRRVHEQYF. The CDR3 DNA reads TGTGCCAGCAGCAACCGGGACAGGAGGGTCCACGAGCAGTACTTC.

In its sample, this clone was seen many times. The chain carries TRBV6-8 and TRBJ2-1, with TRBD2 identical over 8 bases. V lost 2 bases and J lost 6; bases outside the gene matches: 6. The CDR3 has 15 residues. CDR1 is MNHGY and CDR2 is SAAAGT in the germline V gene. The CDR3 nucleotides read TGTGCCAGCAGTTACAGGCGGGAGGTTCCCAATGAGCAGTTCTTC. This codes for CASSYRREVPNEQFF.

The V and J genes are TRBV7-9 and TRBJ1-1; TRBD1 is a possible D gene (5 bases). CDR1 is SEHNR and CDR2 is FQNEAQ in the germline V gene (reference sequence). V lost 4 bases and J lost 3, with 12 bases in between. The CDR3 sequence is 14 residues long. The CDR3 coding sequence is TGTGCCAGCAGCTCAGGGTGGGGTGACACTGAAGCTTTCTTT. Amino acid sequence: CASSSGWGDTEAFF.

V usage is TRBV18 and J usage is TRBJ2-7; D gene ambiguous. With the DNA end fitting TRBJ2-5 better, the J assignment may be wrong. Germline CDR1 reads KGHSH; CDR2 reads LQKENI. This CDR3 region has 14 residues. The CDR3 reads CASSPNPMWETQYF. Written as DNA, the CDR3 is TGTGCCAGCTCACCTAACCCAATGTGGGAGACCCAGTACTTC.

V usage is TRBV5-4 and J usage is TRBJ1-1, with D uncertain. This CDR3 region has 13 residues. V lost 4 bases, J lost 3 bases, and 10 bases lay in between. Germline V gene data show CDR1 as SGHNT and CDR2 as YYREEE (reference sequence). CDR3 sequence: CASSPDRHTEAFF. Here the CDR3 DNA reads TGTGCCAGCAGCCCCGACCGACACACTGAAGCTTTCTTT. The full variable domain, its missing parts supplied by reference TRBV5-4 and TRBJ1-1, is ETGVTQSPTHLIKTRGQQVTLRCSSQSGHNTVSWYQQALGQGPQFIFQYYREEENGRGNFPPRFSGLQFPNYSSELNVNALELDDSALYLCASSPDRHTEAFFGQGTRLTVV.

The chain links TRBV2 to TRBJ2-7; the D is unclear. The CDR3 totals 12 residues. Germline V gives CDR1 SNHLY, CDR2 FYNNEI. Trimming stripped 5 bases from V and 2 bases from J, with 7 bases between. In nucleotides, the CDR3 is TGTGCCAGCAGTTGGATACCCTACGAGCAGTACTTC. This translates into CASSWIPYEQYF.

This clone was picked up one time. The chain joins TRBV30 to TRBJ2-5; 7 bases are shared with TRBD1. V shed 6 bases, J shed 6 bases, and the junction held 10 bases outside the gene matches. CDR3 size: 13 residues. The germline CDR1 and CDR2 sequences are GTSNPN and SVGIG (reference sequence). CDR3 DNA: TGTGCCTGTTCAGAAGGGGGCGCGCAGACCCAGTACTTC. Translation: CACSEGGAQTQYF. The whole variable domain, remainder taken from reference TRBV30 and TRBJ2-5, is SQTIHQWPATLVQPVGSPLSLECTVEGTSNPNLYWYRQAAGRGLQLLFYSVGIGQISSEVPQNLSASRPQDRQFILSSKKLLLSDSGFYLCACSEGGAQTQYFGPGTRLLVL.

This clone was recorded only once. The rearrangement uses TRBV19 and TRBJ2-1; a weak D match, TRBD1 (5 bases). This CDR3 contains 15 residues. CDR1 LNHDA and CDR2 SQIVND come from the germline V gene (reference sequence). The V end lost 5 bases, the J end lost 0 bases, and 11 bases lay between the germline ends. As DNA, the CDR3 is TGTGCCAGTAGTGGGGCAGGAAGCTCCTACAATGAGCAGTTCTTC. Its translation: CASSGAGSSYNEQFF.